This T cell receptor beta chain came from a study of CD8 T cells in ankylosing spondylitis. Findings and caveats of the study: Roughly eight highly homologous variants made up a TCR beta motif that seemed to typify ankylosing spondylitis blood.

Quantitative barcoded 5'-RACE was used to prepare TCR beta libraries. TCRdb itself ran the 5' RACE reads through MiXCR, one entry per CDR3 protein. The table shows around 120,000 distinct CDR3 sequences, with about a tenth occurring only once. Germline lookup yields CDR1 SQVTM and CDR2 ANQGSEA. Trimming cost V 5 bases and J 5 bases; bases outside gene matches: 5. There are 12 residues in the CDR3. This clonotype was seen a handful of times. What it binds is unknown. Sequenced input: blood, either unsorted or a sorted T cell fraction (not recorded which). The chain is built from TRBV29-1 and TRBJ2-5, with 7 positions matching TRBD2. The TCR originated in a male donor with ankylosing spondylitis or in good health (not recorded which). The CDR3 sequence: CSVFRGEETQYF. The CDR3 DNA reads as TGCAGCGTTTTTCGGGGGGAGGAGACCCAGTACTTC. Combining the CDR3 with reference TRBV29-1 and TRBJ2-5 gives the whole variable domain SAVISQKPSRDICQRGTSLTIQCQVDSQVTMMFWYRQQPGQSLTLIATANQGSEATYESGFVIDKFPISRPNLTFSTLTVSNMSPEDSSIYLCSVFRGEETQYFGPGTRLLVL.